The table lists the clone carrying this T cell receptor (beta chain) with a few counts. Researchers tagged individual cDNA molecules with unique molecular identifiers. From the 5' RACE reads, TCRdb called clonotypes with MiXCR, one entry per CDR3 protein. The sample holds more than 80,000 distinct CDR3 sequences, under 15% seen once. This sample was included in a study of early T cells in non-severe SARS-CoV-2 infection. About the study: Sequencing used unsorted whole-blood bulk RNA, so chains lack pairing.

This receptor was obtained from an adult who was a healthcare worker with PCR-confirmed SARS-CoV-2 infection or an uninfected control (not recorded which). The sequenced material came from whole blood.

This CDR3 is CSAATGFVNEQYF. DNA of the CDR3: TGCAGCGCCGCGACAGGGTTTGTAAACGAGCAGTACTTC. The chain links TRBV29-1 to TRBJ2-7; TRBD1 matches 7 bases. V trimming: 7 bases; J trimming: 5 bases; junction bases outside the gene matches: 11. This CDR3 is built from 13 residues. Germline V CDR1 and CDR2: SQVTM, ANQGSEA.